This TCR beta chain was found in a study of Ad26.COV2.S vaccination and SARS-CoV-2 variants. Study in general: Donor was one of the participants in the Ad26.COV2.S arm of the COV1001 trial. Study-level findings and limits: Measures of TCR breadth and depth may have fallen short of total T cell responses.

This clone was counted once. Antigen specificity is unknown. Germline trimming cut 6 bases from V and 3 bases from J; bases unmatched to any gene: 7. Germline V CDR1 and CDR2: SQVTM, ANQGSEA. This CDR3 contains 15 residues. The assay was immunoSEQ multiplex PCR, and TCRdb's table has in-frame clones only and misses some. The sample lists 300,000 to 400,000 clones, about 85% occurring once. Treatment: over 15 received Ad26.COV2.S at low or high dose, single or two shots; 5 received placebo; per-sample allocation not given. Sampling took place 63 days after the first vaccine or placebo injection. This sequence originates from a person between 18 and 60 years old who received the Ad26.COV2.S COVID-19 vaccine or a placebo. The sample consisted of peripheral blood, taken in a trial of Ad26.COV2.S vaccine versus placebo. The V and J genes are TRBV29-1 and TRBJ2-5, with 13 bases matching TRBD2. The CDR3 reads CSVDGLAGAEETQYF. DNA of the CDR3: TGCAGCGTGGATGGACTAGCGGGGGCTGAAGAGACCCAGTACTTC.